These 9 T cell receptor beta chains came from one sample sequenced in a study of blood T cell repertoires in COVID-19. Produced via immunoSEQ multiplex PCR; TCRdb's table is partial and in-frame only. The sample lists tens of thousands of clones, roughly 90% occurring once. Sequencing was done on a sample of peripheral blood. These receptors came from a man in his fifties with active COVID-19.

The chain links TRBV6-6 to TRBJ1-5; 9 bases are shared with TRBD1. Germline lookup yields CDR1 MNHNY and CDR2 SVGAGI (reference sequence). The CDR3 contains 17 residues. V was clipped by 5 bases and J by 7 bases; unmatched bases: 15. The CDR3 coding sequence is TGTGCCAGCAGTCCCGGGACAGGGCGGGGGATACAACAGCCCCAGCATTTT. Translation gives CASSPGTGRGIQQPQHF.

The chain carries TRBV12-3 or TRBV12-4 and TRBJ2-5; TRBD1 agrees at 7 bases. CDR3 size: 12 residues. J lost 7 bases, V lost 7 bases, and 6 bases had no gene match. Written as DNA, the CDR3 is TGTGCCAGCAACGACAGGGTGGGGACCCAGTACTTC. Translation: CASNDRVGTQYF.

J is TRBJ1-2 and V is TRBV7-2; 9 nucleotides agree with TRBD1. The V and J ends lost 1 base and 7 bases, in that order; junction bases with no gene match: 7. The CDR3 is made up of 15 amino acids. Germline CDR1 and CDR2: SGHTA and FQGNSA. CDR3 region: CASSLGTGGAFGYTF. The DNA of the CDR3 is TGTGCCAGCAGCTTAGGAACAGGGGGCGCATTTGGCTACACCTTC.

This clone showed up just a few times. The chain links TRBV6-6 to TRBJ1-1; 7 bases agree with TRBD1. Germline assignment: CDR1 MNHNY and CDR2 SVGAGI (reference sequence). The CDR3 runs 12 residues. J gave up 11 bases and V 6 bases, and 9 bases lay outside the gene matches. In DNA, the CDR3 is TGTGCCAGCAGCGACAGGGTGGAGGGGGCTTTCTTT. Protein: CASSDRVEGAFF.

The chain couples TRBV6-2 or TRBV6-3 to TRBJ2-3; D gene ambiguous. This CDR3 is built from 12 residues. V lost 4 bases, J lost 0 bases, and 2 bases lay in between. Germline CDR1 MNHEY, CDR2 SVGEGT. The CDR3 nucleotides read TGTGCCAGCAGTTCTAGCACAGATACGCAGTATTTT. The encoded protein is CASSSSTDTQYF.

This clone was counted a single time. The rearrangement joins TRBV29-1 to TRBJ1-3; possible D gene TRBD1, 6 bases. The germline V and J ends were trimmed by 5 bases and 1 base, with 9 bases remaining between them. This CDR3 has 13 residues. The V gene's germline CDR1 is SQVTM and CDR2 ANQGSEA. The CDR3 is CSVRGASGNTIYF. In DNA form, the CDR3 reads TGCAGCGTTCGGGGGGCGTCTGGAAACACCATATATTTT.

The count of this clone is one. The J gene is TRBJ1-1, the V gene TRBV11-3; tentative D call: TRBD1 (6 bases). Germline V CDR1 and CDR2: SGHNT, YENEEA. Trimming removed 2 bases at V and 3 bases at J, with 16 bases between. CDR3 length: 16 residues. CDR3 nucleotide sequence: TGTGCCAGCAGCTTAATTGGCAGGGGCCTGGACACTGAAGCTTTCTTT. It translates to CASSLIGRGLDTEAFF.

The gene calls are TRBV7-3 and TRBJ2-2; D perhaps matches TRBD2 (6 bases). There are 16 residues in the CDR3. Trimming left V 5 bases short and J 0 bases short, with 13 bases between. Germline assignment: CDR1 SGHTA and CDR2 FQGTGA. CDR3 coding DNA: TGTGCCAGCAGCGCCTACGGGACTTCGAACACCGGGGAGCTGTTTTTT. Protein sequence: CASSAYGTSNTGELFF.

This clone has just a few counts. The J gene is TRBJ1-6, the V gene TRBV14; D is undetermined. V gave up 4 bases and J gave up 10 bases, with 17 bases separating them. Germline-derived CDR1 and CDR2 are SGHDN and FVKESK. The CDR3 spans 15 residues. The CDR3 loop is CASSLSKSTYSPLHF. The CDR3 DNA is TGTGCCAGCAGCCTTAGCAAGTCGACCTACTCACCCCTCCACTTT.